This T cell receptor beta chain was sequenced for a study of blood T cell repertoires in COVID-19. The overall study: T cells, B-cell-depleted T cells, or PBMCs provided the cDNA or gDNA that served as material.

V lost 4 bases and J lost 6; bases outside the gene matches: 2. CDR1 is MDHEN, CDR2 SYDVKM, per germline. This CDR3 region has 13 residues. TCRdb keeps only in-frame clones here, not all; method: immunoSEQ multiplex PCR. This repertoire shows 200,000 or so clones, approximately 85% found once; its top ten account for roughly 9.8%. The clonotype was recovered from a human donor with active or convalescent COVID-19. The donor label of this sample is uncertain. Sequenced: peripheral blood. This chain uses TRBV28 with TRBJ1-2, with 10 positions matching TRBD1. CDR3 coding DNA: TGTGCCAGCAGTTCTGGACAGGGGGATGGCTACACCTTC. This codes for CASSSGQGDGYTF.